These 26 T cell receptor beta chains came from one sample sequenced in a study of blood T cell repertoires in COVID-19. TCRdb's table, derived via immunoSEQ multiplex PCR, lists solely in-frame clones and lacks some. The data contain 54,000 or so clones, 82% of them singletons. The sequencing sample was made of peripheral blood. All receptors derive from an older man with COVID-19, enrolled during active disease.

The chain joins TRBV5-1 to TRBJ2-5; TRBD2 matches at 8 bases. Trimming cost V 4 bases and J 5 bases; bases outside gene matches: 7. Germline loops: CDR1 SGHRS, CDR2 YFSETQ. The CDR3 has 14 residues. The CDR3 spells CASSTGTRSETQYF. The CDR3 bases are TGCGCCAGCAGCACCGGGACTAGATCGGAGACCCAGTACTTC.

The chain links TRBV19 to TRBJ1-5; TRBD1 is a possible D gene (6 bases). The V and J ends lost 7 bases and 11 bases respectively, with 21 bases between them. Germline V gene lookup returns CDR1 LNHDA and CDR2 SQIVND (reference sequence). The CDR3 has 14 amino acids. This CDR3 reads CASTVGRGISSQHF. CDR3 bases: TGTGCCAGTACGGTAGGGAGGGGGATCAGCTCCCAGCATTTT.

The chain joins TRBV6-1 to TRBJ2-2, with a possible D match to TRBD1 (5 bases). The CDR3 runs 14 residues. V was pared by 1 base and J by 6 bases, with 9 bases between. From germline, CDR1 is MNHNS and CDR2 SASEGT. The CDR3 is CASSEDPGSGELFF. The DNA of the CDR3 is TGTGCCAGCAGTGAAGACCCAGGGTCCGGGGAGCTGTTTTTT.

This sequence joins TRBV28 and TRBJ1-4, with 8 bases that match TRBD1. The junction had 9 bases not matched to a gene; V was cut back by 4 bases and J by 8 bases. Germline V gene sequence: CDR1 MDHEN, CDR2 SYDVKM. This CDR3 comprises 15 residues. CDR3 sequence (DNA): TGTGCCAGCAGTTCACAGGGGGGCAACGGGGAAAAACTGTTTTTT. Its protein is CASSSQGGNGEKLFF.

This rearrangement joins TRBV11-1 to TRBJ2-5; D possibly corresponds to TRBD2 (7 bases). Germline values: CDR1 SGHAT, CDR2 FQDESV (reference sequence). Trimming took 2 bases from V and 2 from J, leaving 12 bases between them. This CDR3 is 15 amino acids long. The CDR3 bases are TGTGCCAGCAGCTTACGCCGGGGGGCTCAAGAGACCCAGTACTTC. This encodes CASSLRRGAQETQYF.

V is TRBV10-3 and J is TRBJ1-2, with 7 bases fitting TRBD1. V trimming: 7 bases; J trimming: 6 bases; junction bases outside the gene matches: 11. The CDR3 loop spans 14 amino acids. CDR1 is ENHRY and CDR2 is SYGVKD in the germline V gene. This CDR3 reads CAITLSGQRDGYTF. CDR3 coding DNA: TGTGCCATCACTTTATCGGGACAGAGAGATGGCTACACCTTC.

This clone was recorded a few times. This chain uses TRBV4-3 with TRBJ2-5; no clear D gene. V lost 0 bases and J 1 base, leaving 6 bases between the germline ends. CDR1 is LGHNA, CDR2 YSLEER, per germline. The CDR3 runs to 14 residues. The CDR3 here is CASSQDLFQETQYF. In nucleotides, the CDR3 is TGCGCCAGCAGCCAAGATCTATTCCAAGAGACCCAGTACTTC.

This chain joins TRBV7-2 and TRBJ2-1; maybe TRBD1 (5 bases). V lost 3 bases and J lost 1, with 7 bases in between. CDR1 is SGHTA, CDR2 FQGNSA, per germline. The CDR3 runs to 14 residues. CDR3 sequence (DNA): TGTGCCAGCAGCTTGGACACGTCCTACAATGAGCAGTTCTTC. Translating gives CASSLDTSYNEQFF.

This clone was detected once. The V gene is TRBV24-1, the J gene TRBJ1-2; D is perhaps TRBD1 (6 bases). CDR3 size: 13 residues. Germline lookup yields CDR1 KGHDR and CDR2 SFDVKD. Deletions cut 4 bases from V and 4 bases from J, with 9 bases between. The CDR3 sequence: CATSDLTGYGYTF. CDR3 sequence (DNA): TGTGCCACCAGTGACCTGACAGGCTATGGCTACACCTTC.

This chain links TRBV29-1 with TRBJ1-5, with a possible D match to TRBD1 (5 bases). The CDR3 has 13 residues. In germline, CDR1 is SQVTM, CDR2 ANQGSEA. The V end lost 0 bases, the J end lost 4 bases, and 7 bases lay between the germline ends. CDR3 residues: CSVEEQGNQPQHF. DNA of the CDR3: TGCAGCGTTGAAGAGCAGGGAAATCAGCCCCAGCATTTT.

This clone turned up a few times. The chain couples TRBV10-3 to TRBJ2-2; 10 bases are shared with TRBD1. V was pared by 7 bases and J by 7 bases, with 9 bases of the junction left unmatched. CDR3 length equals 15 residues. In germline, CDR1 is ENHRY, CDR2 SYGVKD. The CDR3: CAITTGQGDGGELFF. DNA for the CDR3: TGTGCCATCACCACCGGACAGGGGGACGGCGGGGAGCTGTTTTTT.

The gene calls are TRBV24-1 and TRBJ2-2; D may be TRBD1 (6 bases). The CDR3 spans 14 residues. The germline V and J ends were trimmed by 1 base and 7 bases, with 9 bases remaining between them. Germline CDR1 is KGHDR and CDR2 is SFDVKD. The CDR3 is CATSDLEGHGELFF. The DNA for the CDR3 is TGTGCCACCAGTGATTTAGAGGGACACGGGGAGCTGTTTTTT.

V and J are TRBV6-5 and TRBJ1-3; D is unclear. CDR1 MNHEY and CDR2 SVGAGI come from the germline V gene. V shed 2 bases and J shed 0 bases, with 8 bases lying between them. This CDR3 has 15 amino acids. CDR3 in DNA: TGTGCCAGCAGTTACGCAGGCAACTCTGGAAACACCATATATTTT. Protein: CASSYAGNSGNTIYF.

J is TRBJ2-1 and V is TRBV6-2 or TRBV6-3; 9 nucleotides agree with TRBD2. The CDR3 contains 16 residues. Per the germline V gene, CDR1 is MNHEY and CDR2 is SVGEGT. Trimming removed 2 bases from V and 3 bases from J; junction bases left unmatched: 5. This chain's CDR3 is CASSYPTSGFYNEQFF. The CDR3 nucleotides are TGTGCCAGCAGTTACCCGACTAGCGGATTCTACAATGAGCAGTTCTTC.

The chain has TRBV20-1 and TRBJ2-6; a weak D match, TRBD2 (7 bases). Germline CDR1 reads DFQATT; CDR2 reads SNEGSKA (reference sequence). The CDR3 loop spans 17 amino acids. With 3 bases removed from V and 0 bases from J, the gap between germline ends came to 15 bases. The CDR3 here is CSASPTGGISGANVLTF. The CDR3 nucleotides are TGCAGTGCTAGTCCCACGGGGGGCATCTCTGGGGCCAACGTCCTGACTTTC.

This clone occurred a few times. The chain joins TRBV11-2 to TRBJ2-5; 13 bases fit TRBD2. Germline V lookup: CDR1 SGHAT, CDR2 FQNNGV. CDR3 length equals 15 residues. Unmatched junction bases numbered 8, after V lost 8 bases and J lost 5 bases. The CDR3 loop reads CASGGLAGAAETQYF. CDR3 bases: TGTGCCAGCGGAGGACTAGCGGGAGCAGCGGAGACCCAGTACTTC.

The rearrangement joins TRBV2 to TRBJ2-3, with a tentative D call TRBD1 (5 bases). CDR1 SNHLY and CDR2 FYNNEI come from the germline V gene. Trimming took off 2 bases at V and 4 bases at J, with 10 bases between the two ends. CDR3 size: 14 residues. The CDR3 DNA is TGTGCCAGCAGTGAAAGGGGTGGAGCAGATACGCAGTATTTT. This translates into CASSERGGADTQYF. Supplemented by reference TRBV2 and TRBJ2-3, the full variable domain reads EPEVTQTPSHQVTQMGQEVILRCVPISNHLYFYWYRQILGQKVEFLVSFYNNEISEKSEIFDDQFSVERPDGSNFTLKIRSTKLEDSAMYFCASSERGGADTQYFGPGTRLTVL.

This clone came up a few times. The chain has TRBV6-5 and TRBJ2-2, with a tentative D call TRBD1 (6 bases). V gave up 3 bases and J gave up 2 bases, with 13 bases separating them. This CDR3 spans 16 amino acids. Germline V CDR1 and CDR2: MNHEY, SVGAGI. In DNA, the CDR3 is TGTGCCAGCAGTTATTTTGGGACACTTAACACCGGGGAGCTGTTTTTT. Translation: CASSYFGTLNTGELFF.

This chain joins TRBV12-3 or TRBV12-4 and TRBJ1-2, with D perhaps matching TRBD1 (5 bases). V lost 8 bases and J lost 4, with 14 bases in between. The CDR3 extends over 13 amino acids. As DNA, the CDR3 is TGTGCCAGCCTTTCACCGGGGGGCTATGGCTACACCTTC. It encodes CASLSPGGYGYTF.

This sequence joins TRBV3-1 (or the pseudogene TRBV3-2) and TRBJ1-1, with D tentatively TRBD1 (5 bases). The CDR3 is 14 residues long. Looked up from germline, CDR1 is LGHDT and CDR2 is YNNKEL (reference sequence). Trimming took 7 bases from V and 1 from J, leaving 13 bases between them. As DNA, the CDR3 is TGTGCCAGCACCTGGGGGGGGGAGAACACTGAAGCTTTCTTT. Its translation is CASTWGGENTEAFF.

The J gene is TRBJ1-4, the V gene TRBV27, with unresolved D. CDR1 MNHEY and CDR2 SMNVEV come from the germline V gene (reference sequence). V lost 11 bases and J 0 bases, leaving 10 bases between the germline ends. The CDR3 extends over 13 amino acids. The CDR3 region is CASSLSTNEKLFF. CDR3 nucleotides: TGTGCCTCAAGCCTTTCAACTAATGAAAAACTGTTTTTT. Using reference TRBV27 and TRBJ1-4 for the parts outside the CDR3, the full variable domain is EAQVTQNPRYLITVTGKKLTVTCSQNMNHEYMSWYRQDPGLGLRQIYYSMNVEVTDKGDVPEGYKVSRKEKRNFPLILESPSPNQTSLYFCASSLSTNEKLFFGSGTQLSVL.

The gene calls are TRBV7-9 and TRBJ1-2, with TRBD1 matching 9 bases. The germline CDR1 and CDR2 sequences are SEHNR and FQNEAQ (reference sequence). CDR3 length: 16 residues. Losses at the gene ends were 5 bases for V and 8 bases for J; bases not matched to a gene: 15. The CDR3: CASSDTNRGLWGGYTF. CDR3 nucleotides: TGTGCCAGCAGCGACACCAACAGGGGGCTCTGGGGAGGCTACACCTTC.

The chain couples TRBV11-2 to TRBJ2-2, with D uncertain. The CDR3 has 15 amino acids. Looked up from germline, CDR1 is SGHAT and CDR2 is FQNNGV. V lost 5 bases, J lost 5 bases, and 15 bases lay in between. The CDR3 here is CASSPGWVTTGELFF. Written as DNA, the CDR3 is TGTGCCAGCAGCCCAGGTTGGGTGACAACCGGGGAGCTGTTTTTT.

V and J are TRBV24-1 and TRBJ2-5; 7 nucleotides line up with TRBD2. Trimming removed 9 bases from V and 5 bases from J; junction bases left unmatched: 8. Germline V lookup: CDR1 KGHDR, CDR2 SFDVKD. The CDR3 is made up of 13 amino acids. DNA of the CDR3: TGTGCCACCGGCCGGGGGGTAACGGAGACCCAGTACTTC. Protein sequence: CATGRGVTETQYF.

V usage is TRBV5-1 and J usage is TRBJ1-2, with 9 positions matching TRBD1. V lost 3 bases and J lost 9; bases outside the gene matches: 6. Germline-derived CDR1 and CDR2 are SGHRS and YFSETQ. This CDR3 is built from 13 residues. The CDR3 sequence is CASSSRDRERYTF. Here the CDR3 DNA reads TGCGCCAGCAGCTCTCGGGACAGGGAACGCTACACCTTC.

This rearrangement joins TRBV2 to TRBJ1-2; 10 bases align to TRBD1. CDR3 length equals 13 residues. J was trimmed by 8 bases and V by 4 bases; bases with no gene match: 4. Per germline, CDR1 SNHLY and CDR2 FYNNEI. The CDR3 here is CASSVTGGHGYTF. Here the CDR3 DNA reads TGTGCCAGCAGTGTGACAGGGGGCCACGGCTACACCTTC. Together with reference TRBV2 and TRBJ1-2, the CDR3 gives the full variable domain: EPEVTQTPSHQVTQMGQEVILRCVPISNHLYFYWYRQILGQKVEFLVSFYNNEISEKSEIFDDQFSVERPDGSNFTLKIRSTKLEDSAMYFCASSVTGGHGYTFGSGTRLTVV.